One sample yielded the 4 T cell receptor beta chains listed below, sequenced in a study of CD8+CD57+ T cells in acquired aplastic anemia. CD8+CD57+ cell expansion, shown by flow cytometry, had occurred in the patients selected for sequencing. Genomic DNA constituted the template upon which TCR beta VDJ and CDR3 profiling was performed. TCRdb passed the reads through MiXCR, listing each CDR3 protein once. This repertoire shows 150,000 to 180,000 distinct CDR3 sequences, roughly 49% found once; its top ten account for approximately 12%. Sequenced: sorted CD4+, CD8+, or CD8+CD57+ T cells (not recorded which) from PBMCs. These receptors were collected from a human donor with aplastic anemia.

J is TRBJ1-6 and V is TRBV2; D not certain. CDR3 length: 11 amino acids. V lost 7 bases and J lost 9, with 7 bases in between. The germline V gene encodes CDR1 SNHLY and CDR2 FYNNEI. CDR3 residues: CASNERSPLHF. Written as DNA, the CDR3 is TGTGCCAGCAACGAACGTTCACCCCTCCACTTT.

This chain uses TRBV7-8 with TRBJ1-6; 8 nucleotides line up with TRBD1. Trimming took 5 bases from V and 14 from J; bases not matched to a gene: 17. The length of the CDR3 is 16 residues. From germline, CDR1 is SGHVS and CDR2 FQNEAQ. CDR3 DNA: TGTGCCAGCAGCCTCGACAGGGGACGCCTTAGTTTGACCCTCCACTTT. Translating it yields CASSLDRGRLSLTLHF.

This chain joins TRBV12-3 or TRBV12-4 and TRBJ1-6; tentatively, D is TRBD1 (6 bases). V lost 5 bases to trimming and J lost 8 bases, with 13 bases between them. CDR3 size: 14 residues. Here the CDR3 reads CASSGTTGYSPLHF. The CDR3 coding sequence is TGTGCCAGCAGTGGGACGACAGGATATTCACCCCTCCACTTT.

In this sample, this clonotype turned up many times. This chain joins TRBV6-4 and TRBJ2-1; D remains unclear. The germline CDR1 and CDR2 sequences are MRHNA and SNTAGT. This CDR3 has 15 amino acids. Deletions cut 0 bases from V and 0 bases from J, with 6 bases between. CDR3 region: CASSDSAGSYNEQFF. The CDR3 DNA sequence: TGTGCCAGCAGTGACTCAGCTGGCTCCTACAATGAGCAGTTCTTC.